This T cell receptor (beta chain) emerged from a study of cytomegalovirus exposure and HLA in healthy donors. The PCR used 60 Vbeta and 13 Jbeta primers. Method: immunoSEQ multiplex PCR; TCRdb's copy keeps in-frame clones and lacks some. The top ten hold 6.8% of the sample, which has more than 110,000 clones, around 82% seen once. Trimming removed 1 base from V and 6 bases from J, with 9 bases in between. From germline, CDR1 is MDHEN and CDR2 SYDVKM. The CDR3 spans 13 residues. This TCR was recovered from a man in his forties in good health and CMV-seropositive. Specimen: PBMCs. The genes are TRBV28 and TRBJ2-5, with a weak D call TRBD2 (5 bases). CDR3 coding DNA: TGTGCCAGCAGTTTATTGGCCGGGAAGACCCAGTACTTC. Its protein is CASSLLAGKTQYF.